Listed below are T cell receptor beta chains from one sample, sequenced in a study of CD8 T cells in Susac syndrome. One entry per CDR3 protein results from TCRdb running MiXCR on the immunoSEQ multiplex PCR reads. The sample carries some 120,000 distinct CDR3 sequences, 91% recorded once. The specimen was CD8+ T cells from PBMCs. All receptors come from a human donor with multiple sclerosis. CDR3s leave out the opening cysteine and the closing phenylalanine or tryptophan.

ASSHTSGRHNEQF TRBV7-6
ASTGGLDGELF TRBV19
ASSLSGRYGYT TRBV12-3/TRBV12-4
ASSLDAGTSGTDTQY TRBV27
ARGDRGLLANYGYT TRBV30
ASSWTSGRNTGELF TRBV27
ASSPNRGALNYGYT TRBV5-1
ASSFESGLTDTQY TRBV5-1
ATSRDSSYNEQF TRBV24-1
ASSHEGPEAF TRBV7-9
SVEDPRGYNEQF TRBV29-1
ASRRNEKLF TRBV28
SVRQGGFNEQF TRBV29-1
ASSVLDSMNTEAF TRBV12-3/TRBV12-4
ASSVEPTGRDYGYT TRBV9
ASSSRPNTGELF TRBV7-6
ASSRTLLEQY TRBV7-8
AWSPGGNQPQH TRBV30
SAFPGQNNQPQH TRBV20-1
ASSSPLIAGGSEQF TRBV5-4
ASSLQDGVHEQY TRBV5-1
ASSDSRDTGELF TRBV6-4
ASSGGQGYEQY TRBV5-4
ASSRPPYNEQF TRBV7-2
ASSLGLAGADEQF TRBV12-3/TRBV12-4
SDLDRGKQF TRBV29-1
ASSYGPGTAYEQY TRBV6-5
SARPTLTYEQY TRBV20-1
ASSSSGFTDTQY TRBV27
ASSGSGTLAEKLF TRBV7-9
ASSLNVGRDTEAF TRBV13
ASSILGQVNTGELF TRBV27
ASSDGAASYNEQF TRBV25-1
ASSQIDTQY TRBV18
ASSYTADQPQH TRBV6-2/TRBV6-3
SVEDRRLANYGYT TRBV29-1
ASSLGGGEQF TRBV12-3/TRBV12-4
ASSHMASGINEQF TRBV4-3
ASSLSPSTGYEQY TRBV27
AWEELGTDNEQF TRBV30
ASSVVGESTEAF TRBV9
ASSMVTGNTEAF TRBV19
ASSPWGQGQPQH TRBV9
ASSQDFRSSYNEQF TRBV3-1
ASRNTGTEDIVGRGYT TRBV5-4
ASRTPDRIMNTEAF TRBV2
AWSADRLTQPQH TRBV30
ASSLSGSHEQY TRBV27
ASSLDSFYEQY TRBV14
ASGTGAYEQY TRBV6-1
ASTGAREGTGELF TRBV6-5
ASSQDLASGANEQF TRBV3-1
ASSSLEQEDTEAF TRBV12-3/TRBV12-4
ASSGTSGDYNEQF TRBV7-9
ASSLSLHGLETYKQY TRBV27
AWSVHSGNTIY TRBV30
AWLGRSGYNEQF TRBV30